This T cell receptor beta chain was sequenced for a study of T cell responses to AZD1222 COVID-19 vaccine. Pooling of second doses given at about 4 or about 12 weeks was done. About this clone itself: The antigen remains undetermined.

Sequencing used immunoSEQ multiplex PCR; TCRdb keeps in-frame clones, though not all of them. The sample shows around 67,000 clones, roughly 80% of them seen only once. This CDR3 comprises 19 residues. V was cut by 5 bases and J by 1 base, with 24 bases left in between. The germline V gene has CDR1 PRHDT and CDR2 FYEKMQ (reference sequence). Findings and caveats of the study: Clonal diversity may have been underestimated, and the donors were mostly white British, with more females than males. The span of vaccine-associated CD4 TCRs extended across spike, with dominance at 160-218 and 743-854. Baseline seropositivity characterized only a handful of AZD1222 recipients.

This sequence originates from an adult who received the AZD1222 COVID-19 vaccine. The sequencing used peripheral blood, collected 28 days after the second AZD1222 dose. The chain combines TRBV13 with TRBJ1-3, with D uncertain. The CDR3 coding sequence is TGTGCCAGCAGCCCTTGGAGCCTATTAGGTGAGAAGTCTGGAAACACCATATATTTT. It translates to CASSPWSLLGEKSGNTIYF.